This T cell receptor (beta chain) comes out of a study of blood T cell repertoires in COVID-19. Profiled with immunoSEQ multiplex PCR; TCRdb holds only in-frame clones, not every one. The sample lists fewer than 200,000 clones; 84% were seen once. Germline V gene data show CDR1 as MNHEY and CDR2 as SVGAGI. There are 15 residues in the CDR3. The ends were cut back, 0 bases at V and 4 bases at J, with 9 bases in the middle. Sequenced input: peripheral blood. The TCR comes from a man aged 40-55 years who had recovered from COVID-19. V gene TRBV6-5 combines with J gene TRBJ2-2, with D tentatively TRBD2 (5 bases). CDR3 coding DNA: TGTGCCAGCAGTTACTCAAATCGGGGCACCGGGGAGCTGTTTTTT. This translates into CASSYSNRGTGELFF.